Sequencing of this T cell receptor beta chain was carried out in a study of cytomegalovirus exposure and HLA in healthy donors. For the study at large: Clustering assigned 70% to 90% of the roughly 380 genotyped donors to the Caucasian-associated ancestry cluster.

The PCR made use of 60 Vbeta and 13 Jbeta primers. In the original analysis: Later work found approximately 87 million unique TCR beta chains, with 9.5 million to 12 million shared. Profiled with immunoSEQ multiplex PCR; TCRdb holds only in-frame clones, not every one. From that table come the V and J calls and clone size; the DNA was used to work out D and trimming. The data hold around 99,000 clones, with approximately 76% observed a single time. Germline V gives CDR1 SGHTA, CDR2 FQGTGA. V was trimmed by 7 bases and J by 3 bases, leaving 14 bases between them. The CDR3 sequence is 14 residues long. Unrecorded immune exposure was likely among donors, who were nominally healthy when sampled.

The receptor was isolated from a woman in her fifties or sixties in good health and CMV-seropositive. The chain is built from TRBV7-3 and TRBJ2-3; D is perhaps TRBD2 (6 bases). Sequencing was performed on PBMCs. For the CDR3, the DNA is TGTGCCAGCACCTGGGGAGCGGGTACAGATACGCAGTATTTT. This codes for CASTWGAGTDTQYF. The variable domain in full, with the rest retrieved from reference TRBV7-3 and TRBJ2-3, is GAGVSQTPSNKVTEKGKYVELRCDPISGHTALYWYRQSLGQGPEFLIYFQGTGAADDSGLPNDRFFAVRPEGSVSTLKIQRTERGDSAVYLCASTWGAGTDTQYFGPGTRLTVL.